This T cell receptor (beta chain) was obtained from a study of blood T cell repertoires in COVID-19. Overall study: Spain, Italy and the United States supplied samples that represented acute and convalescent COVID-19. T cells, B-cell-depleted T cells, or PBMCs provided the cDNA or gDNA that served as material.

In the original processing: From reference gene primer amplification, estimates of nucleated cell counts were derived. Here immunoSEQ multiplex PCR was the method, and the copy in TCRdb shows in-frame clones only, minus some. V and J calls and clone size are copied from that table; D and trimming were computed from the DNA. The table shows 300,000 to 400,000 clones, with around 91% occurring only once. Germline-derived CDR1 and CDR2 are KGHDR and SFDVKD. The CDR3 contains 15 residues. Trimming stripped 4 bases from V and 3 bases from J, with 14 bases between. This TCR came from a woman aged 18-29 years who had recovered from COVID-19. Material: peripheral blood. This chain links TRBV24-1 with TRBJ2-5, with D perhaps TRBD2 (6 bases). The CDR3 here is CATSDPRDDEETQYF. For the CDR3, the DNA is TGTGCCACCAGTGACCCGCGGGACGACGAAGAGACCCAGTACTTC.